The 20 T cell receptor beta chains given below trace back to one sample, sequenced in a study of cytomegalovirus exposure and HLA in healthy donors. Use of 60 Vbeta and 13 Jbeta primers characterized the PCR. The repertoire was sequenced with immunoSEQ multiplex PCR; TCRdb's copy has only in-frame clones and lacks some. The sample yields 200,000 to 250,000 clones, over 60% seen once. The sequencing input was PBMCs. These receptor sequences come from a man between 18 and 35 years old in good health and CMV-seronegative.

V usage is TRBV28 and J usage is TRBJ1-1; no clear D gene. The CDR3 has 14 residues. Germline V gives CDR1 MDHEN, CDR2 SYDVKM. V shed 5 bases and J shed 1 base, with 11 bases lying between them. CDR3 bases: TGTGCCAGCAGTAATGGCCCCTGGAACACTGAAGCTTTCTTT. This encodes CASSNGPWNTEAFF.

V usage is TRBV7-9 and J usage is TRBJ2-7, with a weak D call TRBD2 (5 bases). Germline-derived CDR1 and CDR2 are SEHNR and FQNEAQ (reference sequence). The V end lost 5 bases, the J end lost 6 bases, and 8 bases lay between the germline ends. The CDR3 spans 11 residues. The CDR3 DNA reads as TGTGCCAGCAGCCCCGGGGTCGAGCAGTACTTC. The encoded protein is CASSPGVEQYF.

The rearrangement joins TRBV6-5 to TRBJ1-2; perhaps TRBD1 as D (6 bases). Trimming left V 0 bases short and J 3 bases short, with 8 bases between. The CDR3 length is 14 residues. Germline CDR1 and CDR2: MNHEY and SVGAGI. In nucleotides, the CDR3 is TGTGCCAGCAGTTACTCGCGACAGGACTATGGCTACACCTTC. This encodes CASSYSRQDYGYTF.

The genes are TRBV18 and TRBJ1-2; 7 bases fit TRBD1. J was trimmed by 4 bases and V by 3 bases; bases with no gene match: 8. Germline CDR1 reads KGHSH; CDR2 reads LQKENI. The CDR3 contains 15 residues. DNA of the CDR3: TGTGCCAGCTCACCCGTGTCCGGGACAGCCTATGGCTACACCTTC. Protein: CASSPVSGTAYGYTF.

This clone was observed a single time. V and J are TRBV30 and TRBJ2-7; D is undetermined. The length of the CDR3 is 15 residues. V was pared by 0 bases and J by 0 bases, with 12 bases between. Germline lookup yields CDR1 GTSNPN and CDR2 SVGIG (reference sequence). The CDR3 sequence is CAWSVQTAPSYEQYF. The DNA for the CDR3 is TGTGCCTGGAGTGTACAGACCGCTCCCTCCTACGAGCAGTACTTC.

The chain carries TRBV4-1 and TRBJ1-5; D uncertain. Trimming took off 0 bases at V and 0 bases at J, with 6 bases between the two ends. Germline loops: CDR1 MGHRA, CDR2 YSYEKL. The CDR3 is 15 amino acids. The chain's CDR3 is CASSQEGYSNQPQHF. The CDR3 bases are TGCGCCAGCAGCCAAGAGGGCTATAGCAATCAGCCCCAGCATTTT.

The chain links TRBV4-1 to TRBJ1-3; D is undetermined. The germline V gene has CDR1 MGHRA and CDR2 YSYEKL. CDR3 length: 17 residues. The V end was cut by 3 bases, the J end by 1 base, with 16 bases between. CDR3 DNA: TGCGCCAGCAGCCACCCCCCCCGGGGTTTATCTGGAAACACCATATATTTT. Translated, it gives CASSHPPRGLSGNTIYF.

The rearrangement links TRBV2 to TRBJ2-5; D is unresolved. The ends were cut back, 4 bases at V and 4 bases at J, with 16 bases in the middle. CDR3 length: 15 amino acids. Germline lookup yields CDR1 SNHLY and CDR2 FYNNEI. The CDR3 reads CASSVSPKSGETQYF. Here the CDR3 DNA reads TGTGCCAGCAGTGTATCTCCTAAATCCGGAGAGACCCAGTACTTC.

The chain recombines TRBV5-1 with TRBJ1-5; weak D call: TRBD1 (5 bases). This CDR3 has 16 residues. Germline lookup yields CDR1 SGHRS and CDR2 YFSETQ. V was cut by 0 bases and J by 4 bases, with 14 bases left in between. The CDR3: CASSLGAGQGNQPQHF. DNA for the CDR3: TGCGCCAGCAGCTTGGGGGCAGGGCAGGGTAATCAGCCCCAGCATTTT.

The CDR3 DNA follows: TGCGCCAGCAGCTTCAGGGACACCGGGGAGCTGTTTTTT. As protein: CASSFRDTGELFF. The V gene is TRBV5-1, the J gene TRBJ2-2, with TRBD1 as a possible D gene (5 bases). The V end lost 2 bases, the J end lost 3 bases, and 5 bases lay between the germline ends. Germline CDR1 reads SGHRS; CDR2 reads YFSETQ. CDR3 size: 13 residues.

The chain recombines TRBV28 with TRBJ2-5; TRBD1 agrees at 7 bases. Per germline, CDR1 MDHEN and CDR2 SYDVKM. Unmatched junction bases numbered 2, after V lost 6 bases and J lost 1 base. This CDR3 spans 13 amino acids. Here the CDR3 reads CASRGQPQETQYF. CDR3 in DNA: TGTGCCAGCAGGGGACAGCCCCAAGAGACCCAGTACTTC.

The J gene is TRBJ1-4, the V gene TRBV18, with 8 bases fitting TRBD1. Germline values: CDR1 KGHSH, CDR2 LQKENI. Losses at the gene ends were 2 bases for V and 0 bases for J; bases not matched to a gene: 5. The length of the CDR3 is 17 residues. The CDR3 sequence: CASSPYGTGATNEKLFF. The CDR3 DNA is TGTGCCAGCTCACCATACGGGACAGGAGCAACTAATGAAAAACTGTTTTTT.

V is TRBV19 and J is TRBJ2-7; the match to TRBD2 covers 10 bases. This CDR3 contains 14 residues. Per the germline V gene, CDR1 is LNHDA and CDR2 is SQIVND (reference sequence). After removal of 3 bases from V and 3 bases from J, the junction contained 2 bases not matched to a gene. The DNA of the CDR3 is TGTGCCAGTAGTATCGGACTAGCGGACTACGAGCAGTACTTC. This gives the protein CASSIGLADYEQYF.

Written as DNA, the CDR3 is TGCAGCGTTGATGCTTCCACTAGCGGGAGACCCTCTAGCTCCTACAATGAGCAGTTCTTC. This gives the protein CSVDASTSGRPSSSYNEQFF. This chain connects TRBV29-1 to TRBJ2-1; 11 nucleotides agree with TRBD2. J gave up 0 bases and V 3 bases, and 16 bases lay outside the gene matches. Germline CDR1 and CDR2: SQVTM and ANQGSEA. The CDR3 contains 20 residues.

The V and J genes are TRBV28 and TRBJ1-4; TRBD1 agrees at 10 bases. Germline CDR1 and CDR2: MDHEN and SYDVKM. The CDR3 spans 15 residues. The V and J ends lost 7 bases and 7 bases, in that order; junction bases with no gene match: 9. CDR3 sequence reads: CASTQPGQGGEKLFF. The CDR3 nucleotides are TGTGCCAGCACCCAGCCCGGACAGGGGGGTGAAAAACTGTTTTTT.

The chain couples TRBV7-6 to TRBJ2-3, with TRBD2 matching 7 bases. Germline V CDR1 and CDR2: SGHVS, FNYEAQ. Trimming cost V 3 bases and J 4 bases; bases outside gene matches: 4. This CDR3 is 14 amino acids long. The CDR3 protein is CASSLGRAPDTQYF. In DNA, the CDR3 is TGTGCCAGCAGCTTGGGGAGGGCCCCAGATACGCAGTATTTT.

This rearrangement joins TRBV30 to TRBJ2-5; D call uncertain. The CDR3 length is 13 residues. V gave up 2 bases and J gave up 3 bases, with 10 bases separating them. Looked up from germline, CDR1 is GTSNPN and CDR2 is SVGIG (reference sequence). CDR3 sequence: CAWSSGWKETQYF. The CDR3 nucleotides are TGTGCCTGGAGTTCCGGGTGGAAAGAGACCCAGTACTTC. Supplemented by reference TRBV30 and TRBJ2-5, the full variable domain reads SQTIHQWPATLVQPVGSPLSLECTVEGTSNPNLYWYRQAAGRGLQLLFYSVGIGQISSEVPQNLSASRPQDRQFILSSKKLLLSDSGFYLCAWSSGWKETQYFGPGTRLLVL.

CDR3 coding DNA: TGTGCCAGCAGCTTAGGCCCGACCGAACAGGGCGACGAGCAGTACTTC. It codes for CASSLGPTEQGDEQYF. V and J are TRBV11-2 and TRBJ2-7; perhaps TRBD1 as D (6 bases). Trimming left V 1 base short and J 5 bases short, with 18 bases between. There are 16 residues in the CDR3. Germline CDR1 reads SGHAT; CDR2 reads FQNNGV.

The CDR3 reads CATSRGKGVTDTQYF. CDR3 bases: TGTGCCACCAGCAGAGGCAAGGGGGTCACAGATACGCAGTATTTT. V gene TRBV15 combines with J gene TRBJ2-3, with D maybe TRBD1 (6 bases). CDR1 is LNHNV, CDR2 YYDKDF, per germline (reference sequence). The CDR3 length is 15 residues. Trimming pared 1 base from V and 2 bases from J, leaving 10 bases between.

The chain employs TRBV2 and TRBJ2-1; no definite D call. With 7 bases removed from V and 7 bases from J, the gap between germline ends came to 14 bases. CDR3 length equals 13 residues. Germline CDR1 is SNHLY and CDR2 is FYNNEI. CDR3 nucleotides: TGTGCCAGCACCCAGCCTAGATGGAATGAGCAGTTCTTC. Amino acids: CASTQPRWNEQFF.